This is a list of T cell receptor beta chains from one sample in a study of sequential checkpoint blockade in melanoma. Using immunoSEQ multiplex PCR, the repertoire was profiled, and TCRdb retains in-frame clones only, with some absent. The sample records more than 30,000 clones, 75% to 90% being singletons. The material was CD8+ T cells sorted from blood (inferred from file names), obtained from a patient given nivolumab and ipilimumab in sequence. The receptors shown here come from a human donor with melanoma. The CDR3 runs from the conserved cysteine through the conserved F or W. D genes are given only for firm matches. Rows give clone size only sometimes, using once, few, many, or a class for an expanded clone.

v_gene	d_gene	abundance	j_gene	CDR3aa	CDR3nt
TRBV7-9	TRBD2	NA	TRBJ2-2	CASRGASGSTGELFF	TGTGCCAGCCGGGGGGCTAGCGGGTCGACCGGGGAGCTGTTTTTT
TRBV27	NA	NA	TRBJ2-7	CASSLFGGGGSSYEQYF	TGTGCCAGCAGTTTGTTTGGGGGCGGGGGAAGCTCCTACGAGCAGTACTTC
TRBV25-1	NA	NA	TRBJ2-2	CASSGDSVELFF	TGTGCCAGCAGTGGTGACAGTGTGGAGCTGTTTTTT
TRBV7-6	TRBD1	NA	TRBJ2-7	CASSISGQGYEQYF	TGTGCCAGCAGCATCTCGGGACAGGGTTACGAGCAGTACTTC
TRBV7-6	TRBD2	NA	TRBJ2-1	CASSKGTSGGLSSYNEQFF	TGTGCCAGCAGCAAGGGGACTAGCGGGGGCTTAAGCTCCTACAATGAGCAGTTCTTC
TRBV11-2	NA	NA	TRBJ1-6	CASSLVGRGGNSPLHF	TGTGCCAGCAGCTTAGTCGGCAGGGGCGGTAATTCACCCCTCCACTTT
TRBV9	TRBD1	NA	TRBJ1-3	CASSLDRVPSGNTIYF	TGTGCCAGCAGCCTAGACAGGGTTCCCTCTGGAAACACCATATATTTT
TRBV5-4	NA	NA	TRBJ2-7	CASSWTGRGSSYEQYF	TGTGCCAGCAGCTGGACAGGGCGGGGGAGTTCCTACGAGCAGTACTTC
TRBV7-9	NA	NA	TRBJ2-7	CASSWEAAYEQYF	TGTGCCAGCAGCTGGGAGGCGGCCTACGAGCAGTACTTC
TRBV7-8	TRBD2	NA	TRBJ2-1	CASSSGLAANNEQFF	TGTGCCAGCAGCTCGGGACTAGCGGCGAACAATGAGCAGTTCTTC
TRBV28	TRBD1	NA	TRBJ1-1	CASTPLRQGVDTEAFF	TGTGCCAGTACGCCACTAAGACAGGGTGTGGACACTGAAGCTTTCTTT
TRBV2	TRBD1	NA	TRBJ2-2	CAGSGTGNTGELFF	TGTGCCGGCTCCGGGACAGGGAACACCGGGGAGCTGTTTTTT
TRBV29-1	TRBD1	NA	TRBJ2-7	CSVNGGDRGYEQYF	TGCAGCGTTAACGGGGGGGACAGGGGATACGAGCAGTACTTC
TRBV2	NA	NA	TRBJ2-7	CASSEALTGYEQYF	TGTGCCAGCAGTGAAGCGCTGACAGGCTACGAGCAGTACTTC
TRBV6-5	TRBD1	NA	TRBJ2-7	CASRFYRGTYEQYF	TGTGCCAGCAGGTTTTACAGGGGGACCTACGAGCAGTACTTC
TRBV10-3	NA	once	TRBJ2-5	CAISEGLTTRTQYF	TGTGCCATCAGTGAAGGTTTGACTACGCGGACCCAGTACTTC
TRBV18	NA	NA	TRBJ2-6	CASSPFGQSSGANVLTF	TGTGCCAGCTCACCGTTCGGACAGAGCTCTGGGGCCAACGTCCTGACTTTC
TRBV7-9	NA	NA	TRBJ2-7	CASSFLQPHEQYF	TGTGCCAGCAGCTTTTTACAGCCCCACGAGCAGTACTTC
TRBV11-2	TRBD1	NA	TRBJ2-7	CASSLTVGTGGAGEQYF	TGTGCCAGCAGCTTAACCGTAGGGACAGGGGGGGCGGGCGAGCAGTACTTC
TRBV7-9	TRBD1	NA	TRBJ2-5	CASSLRTGGETQYF	TGTGCCAGCAGCTTGAGGACAGGGGGAGAGACCCAGTACTTC
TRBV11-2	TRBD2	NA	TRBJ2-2	CASSSNPPGGPGAGELFF	TGTGCCAGCAGCTCGAACCCCCCGGGAGGCCCTGGGGCCGGGGAGCTGTTTTTT
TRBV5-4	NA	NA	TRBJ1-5	CASSLNSGSNQPQHF	TGTGCCAGCAGCTTGAACAGCGGTAGCAATCAGCCCCAGCATTTT
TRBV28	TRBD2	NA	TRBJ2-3	CASSLELAGNTDTQYF	TGTGCCAGCAGTTTAGAACTAGCGGGGAACACAGATACGCAGTATTTT
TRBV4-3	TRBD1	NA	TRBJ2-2	CASSQKTGGVSTGELFF	TGCGCCAGCAGCCAAAAGACAGGGGGCGTATCCACCGGGGAGCTGTTTTTT
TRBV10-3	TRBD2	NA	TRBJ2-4	CAISEGLAGKNIQYF	TGTGCCATCAGTGAGGGACTAGCTGGCAAAAACATTCAGTACTTC
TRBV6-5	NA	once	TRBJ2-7	CASSEYYEQYF	TGTGCCAGCAGTGAGTATTACGAGCAGTACTTC
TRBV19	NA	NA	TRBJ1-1	CASSISTRRSTEAFF	TGTGCCAGTAGTATTAGTACAAGGAGGAGCACTGAAGCTTTCTTT
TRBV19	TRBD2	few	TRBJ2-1	CASSMETSGPRLFF	TGTGCCAGTAGTATGGAGACTAGCGGCCCGCGTTTATTCTTC
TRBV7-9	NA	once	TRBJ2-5	CASSTPLGGVQETQYF	TGTGCCAGCAGCACCCCTCTGGGCGGGGTCCAAGAGACCCAGTACTTC
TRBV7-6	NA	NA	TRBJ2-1	CASSPGGAHNEQFF	TGTGCCAGCTCCCCGGGGGGCGCCCACAATGAGCAGTTCTTC